The 32 T cell receptor beta chains presented below share a single source sample, sequenced in a study of cytomegalovirus exposure and HLA in healthy donors. Both 60 Vbeta primers and 13 Jbeta primers went into the PCR. The assay was immunoSEQ multiplex PCR, and TCRdb's table has in-frame clones only and misses some. The table lists some 190,000 clones, 70% to 85% of them singletons. Sequenced sample: PBMCs. These receptors were taken from a man between 18 and 29 years old in good health and CMV-seronegative.

On this clone: The junction does not match germline at one end; this may be a read error. The chain couples TRBV5-4 to TRBJ2-3; D is ambiguous. The V gene's germline CDR1 is SGHNT and CDR2 YYREEE (reference sequence). This CDR3 comprises 12 residues. The CDR3 spells CASSLPGGRTQF. DNA for the CDR3: TGTGCCAGCAGCTTGCCTGGCGGCCGAACACAATTT.

J is TRBJ1-2 and V is TRBV5-1, with D possibly being TRBD1 (6 bases). V was shortened by 2 bases and J by 7 bases, with 12 bases between the two germline ends. The CDR3 consists of 13 residues. The germline CDR1 and CDR2 sequences are SGHRS and YFSETQ. The CDR3 DNA reads as TGCGCCAGCAGCTTACAGGGAAGAGGTGGCTACACCTTC. It encodes CASSLQGRGGYTF.

V is TRBV6-6 and J is TRBJ1-3; 7 nucleotides match TRBD1. With V trimmed by 4 bases and J by 6 bases, 6 bases remained unmatched. Per germline, CDR1 MNHNY and CDR2 SVGAGI (reference sequence). The CDR3 sequence is 14 residues long. The CDR3 spells CASSFRDSLNTIYF. The CDR3 DNA sequence: TGTGCCAGCAGTTTCCGGGACAGCTTAAACACCATATATTTT.

V usage is TRBV21-1 and J usage is TRBJ2-7; TRBD1 was called by the table and not checked on the DNA. TRBV21-1 is classified as a pseudogene. This CDR3 has 15 amino acids. The CDR3 protein is CASPWGQGRSYEQYF. DNA for the CDR3: TGTGCCAGCCCATGGGGACAGGGAAGGTCCTACGAGCAGTACTTC.

This clone showed up just once. The gene calls are TRBV7-2 and TRBJ2-7, with 10 positions matching TRBD2. With V trimmed by 5 bases and J by 3 bases, 7 bases remained unmatched. Per the germline V gene, CDR1 is SGHTA and CDR2 is FQGNSA. This CDR3 contains 15 residues. This CDR3 reads CASSRWTSGNYEQYF. Here the CDR3 DNA reads TGTGCCAGCAGCCGGTGGACTAGCGGCAACTACGAGCAGTACTTC.

The chain combines TRBV6-5 with TRBJ2-2; 10 bases are shared with TRBD1. The CDR3 length is 14 residues. The germline CDR1 and CDR2 sequences are MNHEY and SVGAGI. V lost 5 bases, J lost 5 bases, and 2 bases stayed unmatched. CDR3 sequence: CASSMDRGTGELFF. As DNA, the CDR3 is TGTGCCAGCAGTATGGACAGGGGGACCGGGGAGCTGTTTTTT.

This clone was detected only a few times. This chain joins TRBV6-4 and TRBJ2-1, with D possibly matching TRBD2 (5 bases). CDR1 MRHNA and CDR2 SNTAGT come from the germline V gene. The CDR3 is 14 amino acids. V dropped 2 bases and J dropped 6 bases, with 11 bases sitting between them. In nucleotides, the CDR3 is TGTGCCAGCAGTGACCGGGCCGAGGGCAATGAGCAGTTCTTC. Its translation is CASSDRAEGNEQFF.

The V and J genes are TRBV30 and TRBJ1-5; D uncertain. The CDR3 length is 15 residues. Trimming left V 0 bases short and J 1 base short, with 10 bases between. Germline V CDR1 and CDR2: GTSNPN, SVGIG (reference sequence). The CDR3 protein is CAWSVPTASNQPQHF. The DNA for the CDR3 is TGTGCCTGGAGTGTACCAACAGCCAGCAATCAGCCCCAGCATTTT.

CDR3 in amino acids: CASSYSDRSETQYF. The CDR3 nucleotides are TGCGCCAGCAGCTATTCGGACAGGTCAGAGACCCAGTACTTC. J is TRBJ2-5 and V is TRBV5-1, with 7 bases fitting TRBD1. Germline V CDR1 and CDR2: SGHRS, YFSETQ. J lost 4 bases, V lost 3 bases, and 6 bases had no gene match. The length of the CDR3 is 14 residues.

The chain has TRBV5-1 and TRBJ2-7, with D possibly matching TRBD1 (6 bases). CDR1 and CDR2 (germline): SGHRS, YFSETQ. Trimming stripped 5 bases from V and 1 base from J, with 10 bases between. The CDR3 extends over 13 amino acids. The CDR3: CASSQDSSYEQYF. The CDR3 coding sequence is TGCGCCAGCAGTCAGGACAGTTCCTACGAGCAGTACTTC.

The V call is TRBV29-1, the J call TRBJ2-1; 7 bases line up with TRBD2. V was clipped by 7 bases and J by 5 bases; unmatched bases: 11. Germline loops: CDR1 SQVTM, CDR2 ANQGSEA. This CDR3 has 14 residues. The CDR3 region has the DNA TGCAGCGCCCTGGGGCTAGCGGAGAACAATGAGCAGTTCTTC. Protein sequence: CSALGLAENNEQFF.

This chain joins TRBV2 and TRBJ1-2; TRBD1 might be the D (6 bases). The CDR3 is 13 amino acids. The V gene lost 6 bases and the J gene lost 4 bases, with 12 bases spanning the gap. Per the germline V gene, CDR1 is SNHLY and CDR2 is FYNNEI. The CDR3 is CASSVTGTYGYTF. Written as DNA, the CDR3 is TGTGCCAGCAGCGTGACAGGCACCTATGGCTACACCTTC.

This chain joins TRBV5-4 and TRBJ2-1; no definite D call. Trimming stripped 7 bases from V and 6 bases from J, with 17 bases between. CDR1 SGHNT and CDR2 YYREEE come from the germline V gene (reference sequence). The length of the CDR3 is 14 residues. The CDR3 protein is CASELGSRPNEQFF. In DNA, the CDR3 is TGTGCCAGCGAGCTTGGTTCCAGGCCCAATGAGCAGTTCTTC.

This clone was counted once. V is TRBV7-9 and J is TRBJ2-7; 7 bases match TRBD1. The germline CDR1 and CDR2 sequences are SEHNR and FQNEAQ (reference sequence). V lost 4 bases and J lost 8; bases outside the gene matches: 8. This CDR3 is 13 amino acids long. The CDR3 reads CASSSTSGGKQYF. The CDR3 DNA reads TGTGCCAGCAGCTCAACCTCAGGGGGTAAGCAGTACTTC.

The chain carries TRBV19 and TRBJ2-2, with TRBD2 identical over 10 bases. The CDR3 has 16 amino acids. Looked up from germline, CDR1 is LNHDA and CDR2 is SQIVND (reference sequence). Trimming took 7 bases from V and 4 from J; bases not matched to a gene: 9. In nucleotides, the CDR3 is TGTGCCAGTAAAGGGACCGGGACTAGCGTCACCGGGGAGCTGTTTTTT. Translation: CASKGTGTSVTGELFF.

This clone showed up just a few times. Written as DNA, the CDR3 is TGTGCCAGCAACTTCGGGCAGGGGGCGTCCGGGGAGCTGTTTTTT. Protein product: CASNFGQGASGELFF. This rearrangement joins TRBV6-5 to TRBJ2-2; 8 bases are a match to TRBD1. V dropped 7 bases and J dropped 6; count of bases not matched to a gene: 10. Germline V gene data show CDR1 as MNHEY and CDR2 as SVGAGI. The CDR3 contains 15 residues.

The gene calls are TRBV21-1 and TRBJ1-1. TRBV21-1 has pseudogene status. The CDR3 runs to 14 residues. The CDR3 nucleotides read TGTGCCAGCAGCATGGAGGGGCATCGCACTGAAGCTTTCTTT. The encoded protein is CASSMEGHRTEAFF.

This chain connects TRBV30 to TRBJ1-5; D uncertain. The V end lost 5 bases, the J end lost 5 bases, and 19 bases lay between the germline ends. The CDR3 has 15 residues. In germline, CDR1 is GTSNPN, CDR2 SVGIG (reference sequence). The CDR3 region is CAWAKMGQFHQPQHF. In nucleotides, the CDR3 is TGTGCCTGGGCGAAAATGGGCCAGTTCCATCAGCCCCAGCATTTT.

This sequence joins TRBV4-3 and TRBJ2-3; weak D call: TRBD2 (7 bases). CDR3 length: 16 amino acids. V shed 0 bases and J shed 2 bases, with 12 bases lying between them. The germline V gene encodes CDR1 LGHNA and CDR2 YSLEER. The DNA for the CDR3 is TGCGCCAGCAGCCAAGATGAGGGGGGGCTCACAGATACGCAGTATTTT. Its protein product is CASSQDEGGLTDTQYF.

In DNA form, the CDR3 reads TGTGCCTGGAGATTAGGGACAGAGCTGTTTTTT. It translates to CAWRLGTELFF. The rearrangement joins TRBV30 to TRBJ2-2; D may be TRBD1 (6 bases). CDR1 is GTSNPN, CDR2 SVGIG, per germline (reference sequence). This CDR3 contains 11 residues. V shed 3 bases and J shed 11 bases, with 10 bases lying between them.

The chain employs TRBV19 and TRBJ1-2, with D tentatively TRBD1 (5 bases). Trimming took off 6 bases at V and 2 bases at J, with 10 bases between the two ends. The CDR3 has 13 amino acids. Germline lookup yields CDR1 LNHDA and CDR2 SQIVND (reference sequence). The CDR3 protein is CASSRRGNYGYTF. The CDR3 coding sequence is TGTGCCAGTAGCCGACGGGGGAACTATGGCTACACCTTC.

The chain is built from TRBV4-2 and TRBJ2-5; 8 bases agree with TRBD2. Germline CDR1 and CDR2: LGHNA and YNFKEQ. The CDR3 loop spans 17 amino acids. V shed 3 bases, J shed 0 bases, and the junction held 9 bases outside the gene matches. CDR3 sequence reads: CASSHGGGSRYQETQYF. CDR3 in DNA: TGTGCCAGCAGCCATGGCGGGGGGTCCCGTTACCAAGAGACCCAGTACTTC.

The chain has TRBV2 and TRBJ2-1; maybe TRBD2 (6 bases). V gave up 4 bases and J gave up 2 bases, with 12 bases separating them. The germline V gene has CDR1 SNHLY and CDR2 FYNNEI. This CDR3 has 15 residues. CDR3 protein: CASSAQSGPYNEQFF. The CDR3 DNA reads TGTGCCAGCAGTGCCCAGAGCGGGCCCTACAATGAGCAGTTCTTC.

The chain has TRBV25-1 and TRBJ2-1, with 9 positions matching TRBD1. This CDR3 comprises 16 residues. V lost 1 base, J lost 4 bases, and 5 bases stayed unmatched. The germline gives CDR1 MGHDK, CDR2 SYGVNS. The CDR3 region is CASSESGTGLYNEQFF. DNA for the CDR3: TGTGCCAGCAGTGAATCGGGGACAGGGCTTTACAATGAGCAGTTCTTC.

The chain is built from TRBV5-1 and TRBJ2-1, with a weak D call TRBD2 (6 bases). V gave up 0 bases and J gave up 4 bases, with 8 bases separating them. The germline V gene has CDR1 SGHRS and CDR2 YFSETQ. The CDR3 is 14 amino acids. The CDR3 coding sequence is TGCGCCAGCAGCTTGGGCGGGATTTACAATGAGCAGTTCTTC. The encoded protein is CASSLGGIYNEQFF.

J is TRBJ2-1 and V is TRBV11-3; D gene unclear. Germline lookup yields CDR1 SGHNT and CDR2 YENEEA. There are 15 residues in the CDR3. Trimming took 0 bases from V and 8 from J, leaving 14 bases between them. The chain's CDR3 is CASSLDAGPRHEQFF. For the CDR3, the DNA is TGTGCCAGCAGCTTAGACGCTGGCCCCAGGCATGAGCAGTTCTTC.

The V gene is TRBV7-3, the J gene TRBJ1-5, with 8 bases matching TRBD1. V trimming: 5 bases; J trimming: 1 base; junction bases outside the gene matches: 10. Germline V gene data show CDR1 as SGHTA and CDR2 as FQGTGA. This CDR3 comprises 17 residues. CDR3 residues: CASSTGGERPSNQPQHF. In nucleotides, the CDR3 is TGTGCCAGCAGCACAGGGGGAGAACGGCCGAGCAATCAGCCCCAGCATTTT.

This chain uses TRBV5-4 with TRBJ2-1, with 7 bases identical to TRBD1. Germline V CDR1 and CDR2: SGHNT, YYREEE (reference sequence). This CDR3 has 15 residues. V shed 0 bases, J shed 3 bases, and the junction held 3 bases outside the gene matches. As DNA, the CDR3 is TGTGCCAGCAGCTTGGAGACAGGGATCTACAATGAGCAGTTCTTC. The encoded protein is CASSLETGIYNEQFF.

The chain recombines TRBV7-2 with TRBJ1-1, with D perhaps matching TRBD1 (5 bases). This CDR3 is built from 15 residues. The ends were cut back, 4 bases at V and 0 bases at J, with 12 bases in the middle. Germline values: CDR1 SGHTA, CDR2 FQGNSA. The CDR3: CASSSNDRVNTEAFF. CDR3 coding DNA: TGTGCCAGCAGCTCCAATGACAGAGTGAACACTGAAGCTTTCTTT.

This clone was detected once. V gene TRBV6-5 combines with J gene TRBJ2-7, with TRBD1 matching 8 bases. J gave up 5 bases and V 4 bases, and 7 bases lay outside the gene matches. The CDR3 spans 14 residues. Germline CDR1 is MNHEY and CDR2 is SVGAGI. The CDR3 coding sequence is TGTGCCAGCAGTTGGAGACAGGGGCCGGACGAGCAGTACTTC. Amino acid sequence: CASSWRQGPDEQYF.

This clone was observed a handful of times. This chain joins TRBV18 and TRBJ1-1, with D tentatively TRBD1 (5 bases). Germline lookup yields CDR1 KGHSH and CDR2 LQKENI. The CDR3 is 12 residues long. The CDR3 coding sequence is TGTGGTTGTGGCAGGGTTCGTGGAGAAGCTTTCTTT. Amino acids: CGCGRVRGEAFF.

This clone was observed a single time. The chain has TRBV7-2 and TRBJ2-5; 8 bases match TRBD2. After removal of 7 bases from V and 4 bases from J, the junction contained 8 bases not matched to a gene. There are 14 residues in the CDR3. The germline V gene encodes CDR1 SGHTA and CDR2 FQGNSA. The CDR3 is CASTPAGVRETQYF. Written as DNA, the CDR3 is TGTGCCAGCACCCCAGCGGGAGTGAGAGAGACCCAGTACTTC. Looking up the rest from reference TRBV7-2 and TRBJ2-5 gives the full variable domain: GAGVSQSPSNKVTEKGKDVELRCDPISGHTALYWYRQSLGQGLEFLIYFQGNSAPDKSGLPSDRFSAERTGGSVSTLTIQRTQQEDSAVYLCASTPAGVRETQYFGPGTRLLVL.